This T cell receptor (beta chain) was documented in a study of OX40 agonist ivuxolimab in advanced cancers. Study overall: In this cohort, patients received ivuxolimab, an agonistic anti-OX40 (CD134) antibody.

Deletions cut 11 bases from V and 4 bases from J, with 21 bases between. The CDR3 runs to 14 residues. Germline lookup yields CDR1 SGHTA and CDR2 FQGNSA. Drawing of blood for sampling happened at baseline, at cycle 4 day 1, and at cycle 7 day 1. Profiling relied on immunoSEQ multiplex PCR, and the TCRdb table lists in-frame clones only, not all of them. The sample lists about 100,000 clones; roughly 93% were seen once. The clonotype comes from an adult with an advanced solid tumor such as melanoma, head and neck, liver or kidney cancer. The sample was CD4+ or CD8+ T cells sorted from blood, taken in a trial of the OX40 agonist ivuxolimab. This chain uses TRBV7-2 with TRBJ2-7; no definite D call. CDR3 amino acids: CAPAYGSQNYEQYF. The CDR3 DNA reads TGTGCCCCCGCTTATGGTTCGCAAAATTACGAGCAGTACTTC.